The clone carrying this TCR beta chain was counted a few times. The entry originates in a study of early T cells in non-severe SARS-CoV-2 infection. TCRdb re-analysed the 5' RACE reads in MiXCR, keeping a single row per CDR3 protein. Of about 72,000 distinct CDR3 sequences in the sample, over 9% were seen once. The V gene's germline CDR1 is SGHAT and CDR2 FQNNGV. The CDR3 extends over 15 amino acids. The V end was cut by 5 bases, the J end by 3 bases, with 17 bases between. The TCR was taken from an adult who was a healthcare worker with PCR-confirmed SARS-CoV-2 infection or an uninfected control (not recorded which). Sequences were derived from whole blood, sampled at baseline. V and J are TRBV11-2 and TRBJ2-7; D is perhaps TRBD1 (6 bases). The chain's CDR3 is CASSPPGRQDYEQYF. The CDR3 DNA sequence: TGTGCCAGCAGCCCCCCGGGCCGACAGGACTACGAGCAGTACTTC.